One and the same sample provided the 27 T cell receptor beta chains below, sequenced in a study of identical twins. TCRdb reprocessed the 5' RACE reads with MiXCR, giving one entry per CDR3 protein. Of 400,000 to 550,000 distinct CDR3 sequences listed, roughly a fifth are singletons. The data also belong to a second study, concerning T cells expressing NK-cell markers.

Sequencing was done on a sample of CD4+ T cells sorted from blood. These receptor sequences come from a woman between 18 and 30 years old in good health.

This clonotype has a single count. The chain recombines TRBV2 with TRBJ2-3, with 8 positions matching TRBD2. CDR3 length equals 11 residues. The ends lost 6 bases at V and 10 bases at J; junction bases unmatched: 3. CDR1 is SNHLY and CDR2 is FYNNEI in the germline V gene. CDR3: CASRDSGAQYF. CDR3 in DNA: TGTGCCAGCAGAGATAGCGGGGCGCAGTATTTT.

The CDR3 sequence is CASSRSYYEQYF. The CDR3 DNA reads TGTGCCAGCAGCCGTAGCTACTACGAGCAGTACTTC. This chain connects TRBV6-5 to TRBJ2-7, with no clear D. This CDR3 contains 12 residues. Germline assignment: CDR1 MNHEY and CDR2 SVGAGI. V was pared by 6 bases and J by 3 bases, with 9 bases between.

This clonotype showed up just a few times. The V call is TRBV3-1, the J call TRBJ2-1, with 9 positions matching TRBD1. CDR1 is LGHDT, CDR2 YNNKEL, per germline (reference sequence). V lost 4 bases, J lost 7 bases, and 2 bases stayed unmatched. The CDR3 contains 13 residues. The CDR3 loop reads CASSRGTGNEQFF. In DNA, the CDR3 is TGTGCCAGCAGCCGCGGGACAGGGAATGAGCAGTTCTTC.

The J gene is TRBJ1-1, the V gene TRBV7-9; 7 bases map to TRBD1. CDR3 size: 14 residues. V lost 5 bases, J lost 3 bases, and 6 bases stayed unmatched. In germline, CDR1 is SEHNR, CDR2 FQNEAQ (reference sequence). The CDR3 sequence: CASSDAGTDTEAFF. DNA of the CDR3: TGTGCCAGCAGCGATGCCGGGACAGACACTGAAGCTTTCTTT.

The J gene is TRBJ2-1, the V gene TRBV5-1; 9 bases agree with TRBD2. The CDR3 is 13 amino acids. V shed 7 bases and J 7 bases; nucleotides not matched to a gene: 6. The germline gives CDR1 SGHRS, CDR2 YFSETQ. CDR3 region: CASGNSGRNEQFF. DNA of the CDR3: TGCGCCAGCGGTAATAGCGGGAGAAATGAGCAGTTCTTC.

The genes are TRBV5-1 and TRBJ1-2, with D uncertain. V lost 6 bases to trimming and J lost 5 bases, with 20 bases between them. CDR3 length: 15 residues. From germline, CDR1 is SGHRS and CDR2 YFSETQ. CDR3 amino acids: CASKLVGKLIYGYTF. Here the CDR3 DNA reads TGCGCCAGCAAGCTCGTCGGGAAACTGATATATGGCTACACCTTC.

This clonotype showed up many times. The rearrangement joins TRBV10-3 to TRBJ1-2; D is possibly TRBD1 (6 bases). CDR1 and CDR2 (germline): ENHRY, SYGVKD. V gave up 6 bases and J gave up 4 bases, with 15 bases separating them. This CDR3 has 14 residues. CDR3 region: CAISQGDTFYGYTF. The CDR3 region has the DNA TGTGCCATCAGCCAAGGGGACACCTTCTATGGCTACACCTTC.

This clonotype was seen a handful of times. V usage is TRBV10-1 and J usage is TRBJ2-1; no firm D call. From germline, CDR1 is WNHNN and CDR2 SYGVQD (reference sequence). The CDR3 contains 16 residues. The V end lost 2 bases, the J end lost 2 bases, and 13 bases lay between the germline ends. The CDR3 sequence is CASSEDPGLAYNEQFF. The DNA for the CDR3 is TGCGCCAGCAGTGAGGATCCAGGTCTAGCCTACAATGAGCAGTTCTTC.

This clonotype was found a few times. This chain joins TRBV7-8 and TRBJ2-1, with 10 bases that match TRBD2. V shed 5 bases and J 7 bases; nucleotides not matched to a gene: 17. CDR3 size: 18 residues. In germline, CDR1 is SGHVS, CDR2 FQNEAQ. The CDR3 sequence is CASSLIRMGASGSNEQFF. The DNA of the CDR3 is TGTGCCAGCAGCCTGATACGGATGGGGGCTAGCGGGAGTAATGAGCAGTTCTTC.

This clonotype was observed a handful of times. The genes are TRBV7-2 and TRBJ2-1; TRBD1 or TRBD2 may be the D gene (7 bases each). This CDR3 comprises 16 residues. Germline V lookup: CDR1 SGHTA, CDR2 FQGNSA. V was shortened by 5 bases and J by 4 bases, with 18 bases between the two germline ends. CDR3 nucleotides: TGTGCCAGCAGCCAAGGGGGGGGACAGAGATACAATGAGCAGTTCTTC. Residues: CASSQGGGQRYNEQFF. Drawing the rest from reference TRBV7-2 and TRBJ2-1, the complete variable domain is GAGVSQSPSNKVTEKGKDVELRCDPISGHTALYWYRQSLGQGLEFLIYFQGNSAPDKSGLPSDRFSAERTGGSVSTLTIQRTQQEDSAVYLCASSQGGGQRYNEQFFGPGTRLTVL.

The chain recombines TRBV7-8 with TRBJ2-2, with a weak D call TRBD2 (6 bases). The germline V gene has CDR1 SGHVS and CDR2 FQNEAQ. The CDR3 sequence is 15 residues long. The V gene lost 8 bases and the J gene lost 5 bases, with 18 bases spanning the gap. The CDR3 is CASRAGWDLTGELFF. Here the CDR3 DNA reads TGTGCCAGCCGCGCGGGATGGGACCTAACCGGGGAGCTGTTTTTT.

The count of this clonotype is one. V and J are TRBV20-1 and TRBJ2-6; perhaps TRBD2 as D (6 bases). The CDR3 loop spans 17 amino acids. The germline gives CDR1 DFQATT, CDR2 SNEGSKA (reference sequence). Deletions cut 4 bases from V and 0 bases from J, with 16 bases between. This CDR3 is CSAIRDSTSSGANVLTF. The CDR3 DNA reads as TGCAGTGCTATCCGGGACTCGACTTCCTCTGGGGCCAACGTCCTGACTTTC.

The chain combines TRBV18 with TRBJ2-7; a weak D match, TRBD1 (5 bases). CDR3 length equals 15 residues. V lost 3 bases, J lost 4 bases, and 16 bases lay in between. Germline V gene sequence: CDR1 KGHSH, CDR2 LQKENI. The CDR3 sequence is CASSPRTRTNYEQYF. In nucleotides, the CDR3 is TGTGCCAGCTCACCGAGGACACGGACAAATTACGAGCAGTACTTC.

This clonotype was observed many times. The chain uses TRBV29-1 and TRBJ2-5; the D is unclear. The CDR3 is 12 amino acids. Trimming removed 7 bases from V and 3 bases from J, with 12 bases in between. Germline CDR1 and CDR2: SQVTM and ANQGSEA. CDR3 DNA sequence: TGCAGCGGGCGGCACGGCGAAGAGACCCAGTACTTC. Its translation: CSGRHGEETQYF.

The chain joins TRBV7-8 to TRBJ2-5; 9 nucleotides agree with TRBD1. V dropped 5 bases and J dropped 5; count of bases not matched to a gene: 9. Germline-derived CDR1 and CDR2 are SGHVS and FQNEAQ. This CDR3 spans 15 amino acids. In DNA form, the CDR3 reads TGTGCCAGCAGCACTCCCTGGACAGGGGTGGAGACCCAGTACTTC. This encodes CASSTPWTGVETQYF.

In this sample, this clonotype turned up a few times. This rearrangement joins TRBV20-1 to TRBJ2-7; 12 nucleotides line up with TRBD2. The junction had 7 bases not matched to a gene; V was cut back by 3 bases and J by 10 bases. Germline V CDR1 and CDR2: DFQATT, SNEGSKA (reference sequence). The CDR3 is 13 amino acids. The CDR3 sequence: CSASLLAGGPQYF. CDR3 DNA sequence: TGCAGTGCTAGTCTCCTAGCGGGAGGGCCACAGTACTTC.

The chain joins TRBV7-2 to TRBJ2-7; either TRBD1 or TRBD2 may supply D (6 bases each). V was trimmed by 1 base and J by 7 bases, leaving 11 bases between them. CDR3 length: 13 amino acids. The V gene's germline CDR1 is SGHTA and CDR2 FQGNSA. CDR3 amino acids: CASSLGGAPEQYF. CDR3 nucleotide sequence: TGTGCCAGCAGCTTAGGGGGGGCTCCAGAGCAGTACTTC.

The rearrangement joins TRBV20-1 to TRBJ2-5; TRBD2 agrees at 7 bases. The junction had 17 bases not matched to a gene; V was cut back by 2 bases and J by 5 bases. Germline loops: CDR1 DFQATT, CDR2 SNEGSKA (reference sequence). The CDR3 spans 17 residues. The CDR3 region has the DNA TGCAGTGCTAGACCTTATAGGGCTAGCGGAAACGAGGAGACCCAGTACTTC. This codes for CSARPYRASGNEETQYF.

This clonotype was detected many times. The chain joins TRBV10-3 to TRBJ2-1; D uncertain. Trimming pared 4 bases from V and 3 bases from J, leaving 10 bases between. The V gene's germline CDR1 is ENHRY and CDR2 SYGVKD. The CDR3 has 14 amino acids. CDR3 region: CAISVDPSYNEQFF. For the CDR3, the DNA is TGTGCCATCAGTGTGGACCCCAGCTACAATGAGCAGTTCTTC.

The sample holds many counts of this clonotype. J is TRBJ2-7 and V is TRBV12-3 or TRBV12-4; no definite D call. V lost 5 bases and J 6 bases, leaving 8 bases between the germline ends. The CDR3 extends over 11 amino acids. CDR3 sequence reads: CASSRRTEQYF. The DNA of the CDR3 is TGTGCCAGCAGTAGAAGGACCGAGCAGTACTTC.

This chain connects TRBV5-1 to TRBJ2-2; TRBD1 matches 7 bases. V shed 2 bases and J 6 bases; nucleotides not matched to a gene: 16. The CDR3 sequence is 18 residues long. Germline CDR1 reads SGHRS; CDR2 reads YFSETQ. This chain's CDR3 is CASSFPTGRELSPGELFF. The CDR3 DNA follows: TGCGCCAGCAGCTTTCCGACAGGGCGAGAACTTTCCCCCGGGGAGCTGTTTTTT.

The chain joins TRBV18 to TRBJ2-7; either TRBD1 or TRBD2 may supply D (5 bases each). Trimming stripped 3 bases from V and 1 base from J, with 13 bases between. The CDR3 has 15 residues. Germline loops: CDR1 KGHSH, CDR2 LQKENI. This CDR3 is CASSPLGTPSYEQYF. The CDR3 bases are TGTGCCAGCTCACCTCTCGGGACGCCATCCTACGAGCAGTACTTC.

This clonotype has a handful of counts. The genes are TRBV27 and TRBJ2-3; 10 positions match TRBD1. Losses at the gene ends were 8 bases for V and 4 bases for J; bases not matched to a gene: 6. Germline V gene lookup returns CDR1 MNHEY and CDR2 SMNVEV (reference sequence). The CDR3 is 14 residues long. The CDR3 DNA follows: TGTGCCAGCGGCACCGGGACAGGGGCAGATACGCAGTATTTT. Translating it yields CASGTGTGADTQYF.

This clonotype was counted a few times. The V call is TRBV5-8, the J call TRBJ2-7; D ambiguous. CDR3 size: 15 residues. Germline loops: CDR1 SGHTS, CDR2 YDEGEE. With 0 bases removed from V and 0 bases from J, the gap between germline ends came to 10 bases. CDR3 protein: CASSLAPVFSYEQYF. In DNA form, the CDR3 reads TGTGCCAGCAGCTTGGCCCCAGTTTTCTCCTACGAGCAGTACTTC.

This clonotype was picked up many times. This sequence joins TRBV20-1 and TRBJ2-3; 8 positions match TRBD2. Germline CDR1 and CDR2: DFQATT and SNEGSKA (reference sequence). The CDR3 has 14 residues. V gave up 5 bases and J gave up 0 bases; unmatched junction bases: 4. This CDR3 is CSAGRGASTDTQYF. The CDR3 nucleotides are TGCAGTGCTGGGCGGGGGGCGAGCACAGATACGCAGTATTTT.

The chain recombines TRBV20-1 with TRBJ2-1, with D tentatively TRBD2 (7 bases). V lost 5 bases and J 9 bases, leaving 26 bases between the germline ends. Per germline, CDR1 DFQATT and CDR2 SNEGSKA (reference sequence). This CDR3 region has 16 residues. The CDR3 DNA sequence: TGCAGTGCTGCACATTTAGTAGGGGGGGCCTTCGGTGAGCAGTTCTTC. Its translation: CSAAHLVGGAFGEQFF.

CDR3 nucleotides: TGCAGTGCTAGTGTAGGTGGTTCTAGATCTGAAGCTTTCTTT. Its translation is CSASVGGSRSEAFF. The V gene is TRBV20-1, the J gene TRBJ1-1; no clear D. In germline, CDR1 is DFQATT, CDR2 SNEGSKA (reference sequence). The CDR3 sequence is 14 residues long. V was clipped by 3 bases and J by 6 bases, with 17 bases between them.